Below, one T cell receptor beta chain is given with its context. Sequencing used immunoSEQ multiplex PCR; TCRdb keeps in-frame clones, though not all of them. The table includes 200,000 to 300,000 clones, around nine tenths detected once. This specimen comes from a study of blood T cell repertoires in COVID-19. Across the study: Spain, Italy and the United States supplied samples that represented acute and convalescent COVID-19.

Trimming took off 0 bases at V and 6 bases at J, with 9 bases between the two ends. This CDR3 has 14 amino acids. CDR1 is SGHKS, CDR2 YYEKEE, per germline (reference sequence). Clinical histories supplied by participants themselves formed the basis of cohort assignment. Recovery meant two consecutive negative NP/OP PCR tests, professional clearance, or resolved symptoms. The chain is built from TRBV5-5 and TRBJ1-4; D not certain. This TCR derives from a woman aged 18-35 years who had recovered from COVID-19. Source material: PBMCs or T cells enriched from blood (not recorded which). The CDR3 DNA is TGTGCCAGCAGCTTGGTAGGACTAGATGAAAAACTGTTTTTT. This gives the protein CASSLVGLDEKLFF. The full variable domain, with the rest looked up from reference TRBV5-5 and TRBJ1-4, is DAGVTQSPTHLIKTRGQQVTLRCSPISGHKSVSWYQQVLGQGPQFIFQYYEKEERGRGNFPDRFSARQFPNYSSELNVNALLLGDSALYLCASSLVGLDEKLFFGSGTQLSVL.